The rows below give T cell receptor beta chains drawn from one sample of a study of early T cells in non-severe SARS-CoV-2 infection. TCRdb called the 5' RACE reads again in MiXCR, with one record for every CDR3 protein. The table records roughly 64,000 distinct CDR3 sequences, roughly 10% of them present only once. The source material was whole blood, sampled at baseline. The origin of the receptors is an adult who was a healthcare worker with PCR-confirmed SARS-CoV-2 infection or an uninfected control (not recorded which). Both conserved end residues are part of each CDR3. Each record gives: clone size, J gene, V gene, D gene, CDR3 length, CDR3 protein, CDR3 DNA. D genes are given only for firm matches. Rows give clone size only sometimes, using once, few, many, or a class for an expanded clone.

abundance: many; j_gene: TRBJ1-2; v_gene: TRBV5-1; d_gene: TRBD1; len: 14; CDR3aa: CASKGQGDAGGYTF; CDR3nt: TGCGCCAGCAAGGGACAGGGAGACGCGGGTGGCTACACCTTC
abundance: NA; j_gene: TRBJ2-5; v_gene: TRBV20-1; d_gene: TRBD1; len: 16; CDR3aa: CSAEGGTGGLQETQYF; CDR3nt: TGCAGTGCTGAGGGCGGTACAGGGGGCTTACAAGAGACCCAGTACTTC
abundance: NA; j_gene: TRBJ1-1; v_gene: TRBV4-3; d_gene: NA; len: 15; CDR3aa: CASSQDRGDTTEAFF; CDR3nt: TGCGCCAGCAGCCAAGATCGCGGGGATACCACTGAAGCTTTCTTT
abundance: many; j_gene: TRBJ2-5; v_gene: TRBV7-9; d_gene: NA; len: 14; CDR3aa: CASSIGQTQETQYF; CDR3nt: TGTGCCAGCAGCATAGGACAGACACAAGAGACCCAGTACTTC
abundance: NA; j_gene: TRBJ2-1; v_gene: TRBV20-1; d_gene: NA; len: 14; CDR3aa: CSASYLRRSNEQFF; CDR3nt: TGCAGTGCTAGTTACCTGCGGAGAAGCAATGAGCAGTTCTTC
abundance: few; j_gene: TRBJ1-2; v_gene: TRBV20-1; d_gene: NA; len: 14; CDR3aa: CSAREPKVSYGYTF; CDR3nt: TGCAGTGCTAGGGAGCCTAAGGTGTCCTATGGCTACACCTTC
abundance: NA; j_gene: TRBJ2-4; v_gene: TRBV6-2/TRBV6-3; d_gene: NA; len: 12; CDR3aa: CASRAGARIQYF; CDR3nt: TGTGCCAGCAGAGCAGGGGCTCGCATTCAGTACTTC
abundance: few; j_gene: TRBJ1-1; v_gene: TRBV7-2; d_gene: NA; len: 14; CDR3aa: CASSLLGQNTEAFF; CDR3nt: TGTGCCAGCAGCTTACTAGGACAGAACACTGAAGCTTTCTTT
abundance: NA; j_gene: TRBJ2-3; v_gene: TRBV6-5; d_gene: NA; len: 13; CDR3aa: CASSYSHTDTQYF; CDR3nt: TGTGCCAGCAGTTACTCGCACACAGATACGCAGTATTTT
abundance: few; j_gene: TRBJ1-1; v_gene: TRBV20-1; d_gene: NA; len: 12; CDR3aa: CSARGSNTEAFF; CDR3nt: TGCAGTGCTCGGGGGTCAAACACTGAAGCTTTCTTT
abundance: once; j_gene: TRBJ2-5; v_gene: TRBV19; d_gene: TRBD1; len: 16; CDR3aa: CASSITGDRIGETQYF; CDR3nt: TGTGCCAGTAGTATCACAGGGGACCGGATTGGAGAGACCCAATACTTC
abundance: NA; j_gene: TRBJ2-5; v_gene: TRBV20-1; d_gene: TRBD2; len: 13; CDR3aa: CSGTSGEQETQYF; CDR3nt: TGCAGTGGGACTAGCGGGGAACAAGAGACCCAGTACTTC
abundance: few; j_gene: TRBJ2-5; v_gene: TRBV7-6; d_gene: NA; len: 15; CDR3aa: CASSLGGYPQETQYF; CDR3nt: TGTGCCAGCAGCTTAGGGGGGTACCCACAAGAGACCCAGTACTTC
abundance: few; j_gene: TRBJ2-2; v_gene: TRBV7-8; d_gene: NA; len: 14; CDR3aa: CASSLDVNTGELFF; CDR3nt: TGTGCCAGCAGCTTAGACGTGAACACCGGGGAGCTGTTTTTT
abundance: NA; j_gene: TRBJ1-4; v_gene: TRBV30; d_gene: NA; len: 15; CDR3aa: CAWAPGVATNEKLFF; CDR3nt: TGTGCCTGGGCCCCTGGGGTCGCAACTAATGAAAAACTGTTTTTT
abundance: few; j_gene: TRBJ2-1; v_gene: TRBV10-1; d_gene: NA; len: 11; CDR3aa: CASSERDEQFF; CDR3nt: TGCGCCAGCAGTGAAAGAGATGAGCAGTTCTTC
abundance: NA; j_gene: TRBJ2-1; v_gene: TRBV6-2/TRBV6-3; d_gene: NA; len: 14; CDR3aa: CASSYALPYNEQFF; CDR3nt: TGTGCCAGCAGTTACGCACTACCCTACAATGAGCAGTTCTTC
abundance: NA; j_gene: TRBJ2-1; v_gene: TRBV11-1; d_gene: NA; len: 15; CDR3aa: CASSLQGPLDNEQFF; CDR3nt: TGTGCCAGCAGCTTACAGGGGCCTCTGGACAATGAGCAGTTCTTC
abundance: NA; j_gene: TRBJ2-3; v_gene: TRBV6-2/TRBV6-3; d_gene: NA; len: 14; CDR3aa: CASSYVRQEDTQYF; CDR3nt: TGTGCCAGCAGCTATGTTCGCCAGGAAGATACGCAGTATTTT
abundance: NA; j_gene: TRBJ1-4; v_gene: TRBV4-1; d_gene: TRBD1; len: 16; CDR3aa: CASSHSRDSRNEKLFF; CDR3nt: TGCGCCAGCAGCCACTCCCGGGACAGCAGAAATGAAAAACTGTTTTTT
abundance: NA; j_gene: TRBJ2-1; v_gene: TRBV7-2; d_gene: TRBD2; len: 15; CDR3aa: CASSLDAGGPWEQFF; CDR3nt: TGTGCCAGCAGCTTGGATGCGGGGGGGCCTTGGGAGCAGTTCTTC
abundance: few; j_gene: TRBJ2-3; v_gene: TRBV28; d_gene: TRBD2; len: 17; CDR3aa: CASSSLGLAGPTDTQYF; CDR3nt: TGTGCCAGCAGTTCCCTAGGACTAGCGGGGCCCACAGATACGCAGTATTTT
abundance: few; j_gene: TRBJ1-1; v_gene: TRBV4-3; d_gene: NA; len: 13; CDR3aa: CASSQDVGGEAFF; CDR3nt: TGCGCCAGCAGCCAAGATGTGGGGGGGGAAGCTTTCTTT
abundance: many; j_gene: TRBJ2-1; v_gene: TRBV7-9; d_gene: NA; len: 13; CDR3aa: CASSLGLRNEQFF; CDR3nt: TGTGCCAGCAGCTTAGGTCTGAGGAATGAGCAGTTCTTC
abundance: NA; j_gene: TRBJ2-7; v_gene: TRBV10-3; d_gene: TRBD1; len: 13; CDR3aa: CAIWTGNYHEQYF; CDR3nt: TGTGCCATCTGGACAGGGAACTACCACGAGCAGTACTTC
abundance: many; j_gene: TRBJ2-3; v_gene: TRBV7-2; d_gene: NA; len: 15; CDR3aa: CASSSLGRSTDTQYF; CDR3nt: TGTGCCAGCAGTAGTCTCGGACGGAGCACAGATACGCAGTATTTT
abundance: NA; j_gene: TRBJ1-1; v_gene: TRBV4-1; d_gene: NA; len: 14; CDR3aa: CASSQDAPNTEAFF; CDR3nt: TGCGCCAGCAGCCAAGATGCCCCGAACACTGAAGCTTTCTTT
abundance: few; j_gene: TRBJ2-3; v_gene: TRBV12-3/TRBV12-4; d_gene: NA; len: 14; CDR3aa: CASSLNKPTDTQYF; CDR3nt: TGTGCCAGCAGTTTAAATAAACCCACAGATACGCAGTATTTT
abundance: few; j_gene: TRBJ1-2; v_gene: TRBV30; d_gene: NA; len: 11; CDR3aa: CAWVVNYGYTF; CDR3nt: TGTGCCTGGGTGGTTAACTATGGCTACACCTTC
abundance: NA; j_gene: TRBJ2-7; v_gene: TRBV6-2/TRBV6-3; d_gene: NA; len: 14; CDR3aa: CASSYSSQLYEQYF; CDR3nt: TGTGCCAGCAGTTACTCTAGCCAGTTATACGAGCAGTACTTC
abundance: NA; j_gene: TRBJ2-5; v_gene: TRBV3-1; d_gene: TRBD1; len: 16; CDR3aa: CASSQGKGAVGETQYF; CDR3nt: TGTGCCAGCAGCCAAGGGAAGGGGGCAGTAGGAGAGACCCAGTACTTC
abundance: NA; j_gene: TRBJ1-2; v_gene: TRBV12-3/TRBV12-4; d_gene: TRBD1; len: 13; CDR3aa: CASSPGGEGGYTF; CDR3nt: TGTGCCAGCAGCCCAGGGGGCGAAGGGGGCTACACCTTC
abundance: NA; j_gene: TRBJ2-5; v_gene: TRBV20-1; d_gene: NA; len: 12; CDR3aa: CSASQGTETQYF; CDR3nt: TGCAGTGCTAGTCAGGGGACGGAGACCCAGTACTTC
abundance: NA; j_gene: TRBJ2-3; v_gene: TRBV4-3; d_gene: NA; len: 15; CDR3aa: CASSQALGGTDTQYF; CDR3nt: TGCGCCAGCAGCCAAGCGCTAGGCGGTACAGATACGCAGTATTTT
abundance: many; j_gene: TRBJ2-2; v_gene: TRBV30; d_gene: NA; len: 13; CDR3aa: CAWSRGNTGELFF; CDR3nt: TGTGCCTGGAGTCGGGGGAACACCGGGGAGCTGTTTTTT
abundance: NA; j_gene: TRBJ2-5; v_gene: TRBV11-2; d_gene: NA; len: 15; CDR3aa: CASSLARQGGETQYF; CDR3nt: TGTGCCAGCAGCTTAGCGAGACAAGGCGGGGAGACCCAGTACTTC
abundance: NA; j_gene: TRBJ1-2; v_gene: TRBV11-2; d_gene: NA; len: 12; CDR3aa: CASSSSSYGYTF; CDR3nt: TGTGCCAGCAGCTCGTCTAGCTATGGCTACACCTTC
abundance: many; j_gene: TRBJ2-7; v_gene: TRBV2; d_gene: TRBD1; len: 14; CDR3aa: CASTLPGQGHEQYF; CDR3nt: TGTGCCAGCACCCTCCCGGGACAGGGCCACGAGCAGTACTTC
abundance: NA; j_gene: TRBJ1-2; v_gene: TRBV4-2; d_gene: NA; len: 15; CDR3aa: CASSQDRGLTHGYTF; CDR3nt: TGTGCCAGCAGCCAAGATCGGGGACTGACACATGGCTACACCTTC
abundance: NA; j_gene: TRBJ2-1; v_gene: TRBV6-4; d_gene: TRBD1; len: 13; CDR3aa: CASGENGQGAEFF; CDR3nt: TGTGCCAGCGGGGAGAACGGACAGGGGGCTGAGTTCTTC
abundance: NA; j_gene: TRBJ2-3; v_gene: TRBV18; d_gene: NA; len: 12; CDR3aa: CASSPSSDTQYF; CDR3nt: TGTGCCAGCTCACCCTCTTCAGATACGCAGTATTTT
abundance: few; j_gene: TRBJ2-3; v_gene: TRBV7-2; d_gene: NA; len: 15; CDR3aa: CASSLVGQSTDTQYF; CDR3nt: TGTGCCAGCAGCTTAGTTGGACAAAGCACAGATACGCAGTATTTT
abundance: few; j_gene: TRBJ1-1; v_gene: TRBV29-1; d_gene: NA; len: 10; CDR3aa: CSVVLTEAFF; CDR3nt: TGCAGCGTTGTTCTCACTGAAGCTTTCTTT
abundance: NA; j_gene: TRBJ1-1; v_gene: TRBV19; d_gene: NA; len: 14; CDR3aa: CASSTRQGGTEAFF; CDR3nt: TGTGCCAGTAGTACCCGTCAGGGAGGGACTGAAGCTTTCTTT
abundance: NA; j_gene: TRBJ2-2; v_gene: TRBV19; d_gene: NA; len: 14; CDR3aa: CASRKEGMAGELFF; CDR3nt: TGTGCCAGTAGGAAGGAGGGGATGGCCGGGGAGCTGTTTTTT